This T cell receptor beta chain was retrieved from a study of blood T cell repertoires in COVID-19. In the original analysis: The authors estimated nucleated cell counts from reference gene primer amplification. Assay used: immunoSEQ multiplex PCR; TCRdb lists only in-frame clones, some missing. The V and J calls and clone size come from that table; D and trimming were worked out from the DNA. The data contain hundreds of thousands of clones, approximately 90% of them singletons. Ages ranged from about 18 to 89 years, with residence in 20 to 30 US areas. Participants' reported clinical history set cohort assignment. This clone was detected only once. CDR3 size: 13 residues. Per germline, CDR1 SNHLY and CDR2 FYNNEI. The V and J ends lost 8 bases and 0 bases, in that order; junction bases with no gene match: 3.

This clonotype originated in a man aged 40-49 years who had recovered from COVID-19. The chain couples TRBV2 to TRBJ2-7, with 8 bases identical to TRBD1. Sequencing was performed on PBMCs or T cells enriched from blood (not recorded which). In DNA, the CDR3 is TGTGCCAGCCGACAGGGGAGCTCCTACGAGCAGTACTTC. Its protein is CASRQGSSYEQYF.